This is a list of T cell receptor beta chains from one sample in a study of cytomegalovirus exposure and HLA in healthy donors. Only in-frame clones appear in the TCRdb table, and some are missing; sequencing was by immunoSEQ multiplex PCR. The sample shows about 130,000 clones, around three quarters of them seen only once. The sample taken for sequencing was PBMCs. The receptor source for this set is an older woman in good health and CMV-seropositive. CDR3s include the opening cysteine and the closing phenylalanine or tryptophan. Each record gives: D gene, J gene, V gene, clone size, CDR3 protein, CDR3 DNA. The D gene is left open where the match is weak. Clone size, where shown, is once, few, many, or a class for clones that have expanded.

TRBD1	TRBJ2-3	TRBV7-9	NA	CASSATGSFADTQYF	TGTGCCAGCAGCGCGACAGGGAGCTTCGCAGATACGCAGTATTTT
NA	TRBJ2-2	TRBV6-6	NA	CASSYPSDTGELFF	TGTGCCAGCAGTTACCCCTCAGACACCGGGGAGCTGTTTTTT
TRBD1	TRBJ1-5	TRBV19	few	CASSGTGTPSQPQHF	TGTGCCAGTAGTGGGACAGGGACGCCGAGTCAGCCCCAGCATTTT
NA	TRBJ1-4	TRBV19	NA	CASDGGANEKLFF	TGTGCCAGTGATGGAGGGGCCAATGAAAAACTGTTTTTT
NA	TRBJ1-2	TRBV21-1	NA	CASRGQGRNYTF	TGTGCCAGCAGAGGACAGGGACGAAACTACACCTTC
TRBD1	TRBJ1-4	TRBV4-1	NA	CASSSGAARGPSREKLFF	TGCGCCAGCAGCTCAGGGGCGGCCAGGGGGCCCAGCCGTGAAAAACTGTTTTTT
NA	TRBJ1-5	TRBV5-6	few	CASSVQGIQQQPQHF	TGTGCCAGCAGCGTGCAGGGAATCCAACAACAGCCCCAGCATTTT
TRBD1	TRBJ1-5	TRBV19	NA	CASSLLQGDQPQHF	TGTGCCAGTAGTTTACTTCAGGGGGATCAGCCCCAGCATTTT
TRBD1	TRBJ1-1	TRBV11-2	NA	CASSLAQPGQGTTEAFF	TGTGCCAGCAGCTTAGCGCAACCGGGACAGGGGACCACTGAAGCTTTCTTT
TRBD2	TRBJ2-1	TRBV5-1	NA	CASSLAGLAGAGEQFF	TGCGCCAGCAGCTTGGCCGGACTAGCGGGGGCCGGTGAGCAGTTCTTC
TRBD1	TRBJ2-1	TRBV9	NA	CASSYRTGSYNEQFF	TGTGCCAGCAGCTACCGGACAGGGTCCTACAATGAGCAGTTCTTC
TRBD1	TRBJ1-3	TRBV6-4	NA	CASSEGTGTGNTIYF	TGTGCCAGCAGTGAAGGGACAGGGACTGGAAACACCATATATTTT
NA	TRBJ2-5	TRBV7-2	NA	CASSRERGRSETQYF	TGTGCCAGCAGCCGGGAGAGGGGGCGGTCGGAGACCCAGTACTTC
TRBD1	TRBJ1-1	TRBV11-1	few	CASSRTGNTEAFF	TGTGCCAGCAGCCGGACAGGGAACACTGAAGCTTTCTTT
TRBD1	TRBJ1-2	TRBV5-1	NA	CASSLGTGLLNYGYTF	TGCGCCAGCAGCTTGGGGACAGGACTACTAAACTATGGCTACACCTTC
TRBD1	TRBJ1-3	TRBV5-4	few	CASSRQQGQGNTIYF	TGTGCCAGCAGCCGACAACAGGGGCAGGGAAACACCATATATTTT
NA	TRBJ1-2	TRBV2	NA	CASVPSGGNYGYTF	TGTGCCAGCGTACCTTCCGGAGGTAACTATGGCTACACCTTC
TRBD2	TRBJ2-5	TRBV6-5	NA	CASSLLAGRETQYF	TGTGCCAGCAGCCTACTAGCGGGGAGAGAGACCCAGTACTTC
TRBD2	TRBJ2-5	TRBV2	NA	CASSGTSGRQETQYF	TGTGCCAGCAGCGGGACTAGCGGCCGACAAGAGACCCAGTACTTC
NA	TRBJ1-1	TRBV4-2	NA	CASSQDPEALRAFF	TGTGCCAGCAGCCAAGATCCCGAAGCCCTGAGAGCTTTCTTT
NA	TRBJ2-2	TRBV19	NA	CASRSGQLNTGELFF	TGTGCCAGTAGAAGTGGGCAGCTGAACACCGGGGAGCTGTTTTTT
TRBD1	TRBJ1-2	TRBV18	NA	CASSPPGGWGYTF	TGTGCCAGCTCACCACCAGGGGGCTGGGGCTACACCTTC
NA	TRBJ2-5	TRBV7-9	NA	CASSPTVPDSLQETQYF	TGTGCCAGCAGCCCTACAGTCCCGGACAGCCTTCAAGAGACCCAGTACTTC
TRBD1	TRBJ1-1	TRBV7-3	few	CASSPDGTGRSEAFF	TGTGCCAGCAGCCCCGACGGGACAGGGAGATCTGAAGCTTTCTTT
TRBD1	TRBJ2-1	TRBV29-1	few	CSVEQRQGRSYNEQFF	TGCAGCGTCGAGCAAAGACAGGGAAGGTCCTACAATGAGCAGTTCTTC
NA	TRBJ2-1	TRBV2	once	CASRSGGAYNEQFF	TGTGCCAGCAGGAGCGGAGGGGCTTACAATGAGCAGTTCTTC
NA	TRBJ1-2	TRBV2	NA	CASHEGYGYTF	TGTGCTTCTCACGAGGGTTATGGCTACACCTTC
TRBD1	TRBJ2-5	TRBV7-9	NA	CASTYLGQELQETQYF	TGTGCCAGCACCTACCTGGGACAGGAGTTACAAGAGACCCAGTACTTC
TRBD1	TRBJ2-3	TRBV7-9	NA	CASSLPGQTSTDTQYF	TGTGCCAGCAGCTTGCCGGGACAGACGAGCACAGATACGCAGTATTTT
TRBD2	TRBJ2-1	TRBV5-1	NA	CASSLSGGAYNEQFF	TGCGCCAGCAGCCTGAGCGGGGGGGCGTACAATGAGCAGTTCTTC
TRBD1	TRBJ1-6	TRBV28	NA	CASSTQGAFSPLHF	TGTGCCAGCAGTACACAGGGGGCTTTTTCACCCCTCCACTTT
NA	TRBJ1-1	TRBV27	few	CASSFGGNTEAFF	TGTGCCAGCAGTTTCGGGGGAAACACTGAAGCTTTCTTT
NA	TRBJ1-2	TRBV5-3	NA	CARSPPDTPNYGYTF	TGTGCCAGAAGCCCTCCTGACACACCAAACTATGGCTACACCTTC
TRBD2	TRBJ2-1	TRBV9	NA	CASSLGGWNNEQFF	TGTGCCAGCAGCCTGGGGGGGTGGAACAATGAGCAGTTCTTC
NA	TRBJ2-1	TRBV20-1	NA	CSAILDNEQFF	TGCAGTGCCATACTAGACAATGAGCAGTTCTTC
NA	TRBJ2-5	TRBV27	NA	CASRQGSRQETQYF	TGTGCCAGCCGCCAGGGGTCACGCCAAGAGACCCAGTACTTC
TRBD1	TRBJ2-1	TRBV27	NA	CASSLTGYEQFF	TGTGCCAGCAGTTTGACAGGGTATGAGCAGTTCTTC
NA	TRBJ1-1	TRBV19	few	CASSILSFTTEAFF	TGTGCCAGTAGTATACTCAGTTTCACCACTGAAGCTTTCTTT